The entry that follows covers one T cell receptor beta chain sequence. The data were obtained in a study of Graves' ophthalmopathy and Graves' hyperthyroidism. The CDR3 extends over 14 amino acids. Germline V gene data show CDR1 as MNHNS and CDR2 as SASEGT. V gave up 1 base and J gave up 0 bases, with 6 bases separating them. Investigators amplified TCR beta CDR3 regions from RNA transcripts. Following a first-round RT-PCR that used HTBI primers, a second-round multiplex PCR was carried out. TCRdb used MiXCR to reprocess the multiplex PCR reads, holding one entry per CDR3 protein. The table records hundreds of thousands of distinct CDR3 sequences, about 20% of them present only once.

This TCR came from a woman under 30 with stable Graves' hyperthyroidism. Some clones in this sample may be carry-over from other donors' samples. Sequenced input: peripheral blood. The chain couples TRBV6-1 to TRBJ1-1; D gene uncertain. As DNA, the CDR3 is TGTGCCAGCAGTGAAGGCGACATGAACACTGAAGCTTTCTTT. It yields the protein CASSEGDMNTEAFF.